The next 10 T cell receptor beta chains were all read from a single sample in a study of shared clonotypes between healthy human individuals. The repertoire was sequenced with immunoSEQ multiplex PCR; TCRdb's copy has only in-frame clones and lacks some. The sample has around 2.5 million clones, 93% seen once; the top ten hold around 0.37%. The sequenced sample consisted of naive CD4+ T cells from PBMCs. Subset specified: CD45RA+ positively selected. The receptor source for this set is a man in his late teens or twenties in good health. Some clones in this sample may be carry-over from other donors' samples.

V and J are TRBV18 and TRBJ2-3, with TRBD1 identical over 9 bases. V shed 4 bases, J shed 1 base, and the junction held 3 bases outside the gene matches. The CDR3 sequence is 15 residues long. Germline V gives CDR1 KGHSH, CDR2 LQKENI. Here the CDR3 reads CASSLNRGRTDTQYF. The CDR3 DNA reads TGTGCCAGCTCACTAAACAGGGGGCGCACAGATACGCAGTATTTT.

The V and J genes are TRBV10-3 and TRBJ2-5, with 8 bases aligning to TRBD1. CDR3 size: 15 residues. Losses at the gene ends were 6 bases for V and 1 base for J; bases not matched to a gene: 7. The germline V gene has CDR1 ENHRY and CDR2 SYGVKD. The CDR3 reads CAISTPTGGQETQYF. In DNA form, the CDR3 reads TGTGCCATCAGCACGCCAACAGGGGGCCAAGAGACCCAGTACTTC.

The V call is TRBV5-1, the J call TRBJ2-7; 11 bases agree with TRBD2. V was clipped by 4 bases and J by 4 bases; unmatched bases: 7. The CDR3 runs to 15 residues. From germline, CDR1 is SGHRS and CDR2 YFSETQ. CDR3: CASSVTLAGAYEQYF. CDR3 DNA: TGCGCCAGCAGCGTTACACTAGCGGGAGCTTACGAGCAGTACTTC.

The chain uses TRBV28 and TRBJ2-7; 11 nucleotides line up with TRBD1. Unmatched junction bases numbered 7, after V lost 3 bases and J lost 3 bases. The CDR3 contains 16 residues. Germline V gene data show CDR1 as MDHEN and CDR2 as SYDVKM. The CDR3 spells CASSLSRTGGFYEQYF. The CDR3 DNA reads TGTGCCAGCAGTTTGTCTCGGACAGGGGGCTTCTACGAGCAGTACTTC.

V gene TRBV28 combines with J gene TRBJ2-7, with TRBD2 matching over 11 bases. The germline gives CDR1 MDHEN, CDR2 SYDVKM. CDR3 size: 15 residues. V gave up 7 bases and J gave up 4 bases; unmatched junction bases: 9. This CDR3 is CASTEIAGGPYEQYF. CDR3 nucleotide sequence: TGTGCCAGCACCGAGATAGCGGGAGGGCCTTACGAGCAGTACTTC.

The J gene is TRBJ2-1, the V gene TRBV10-1; 8 nucleotides agree with TRBD2. Per the germline V gene, CDR1 is WNHNN and CDR2 is SYGVQD (reference sequence). The CDR3 extends over 13 amino acids. J lost 9 bases, V lost 9 bases, and 10 bases had no gene match. For the CDR3, the DNA is TGCGCCAGTCAATTCGGACTAGCAACTGAGCAGTTCTTC. It encodes CASQFGLATEQFF.

The J gene is TRBJ1-6, the V gene TRBV28; 7 bases are shared with TRBD1. This CDR3 has 15 residues. V trimming: 5 bases; J trimming: 9 bases; junction bases outside the gene matches: 10. The germline CDR1 and CDR2 sequences are MDHEN and SYDVKM. The CDR3 here is CASSRPGGTVSPLHF. The CDR3 DNA is TGTGCCAGCAGTCGGCCGGGGGGGACAGTTTCACCCCTCCACTTT.

This CDR3 is CASSVPAGTQYF. CDR3 DNA: TGTGCCAGCAGCGTCCCGGCGGGGACCCAGTACTTC. This rearrangement joins TRBV11-2 to TRBJ2-5; a weak D match, TRBD2 (5 bases). Looked up from germline, CDR1 is SGHAT and CDR2 is FQNNGV. This CDR3 is 12 amino acids long. V shed 5 bases and J shed 7 bases, with 11 bases lying between them.

This clone is a singleton in its sample. This chain joins TRBV7-9 and TRBJ2-2; a possible D gene is TRBD2 (6 bases). Germline values: CDR1 SEHNR, CDR2 FQNEAQ (reference sequence). The CDR3 runs 16 residues. Trimming took off 7 bases at V and 1 base at J, with 16 bases between the two ends. This CDR3 is CASTRTGTLNTGELFF. The CDR3 nucleotides are TGTGCCAGCACCAGAACCGGGACTTTGAACACCGGGGAGCTGTTTTTT.

The count of this clone is one. The V and J genes are TRBV14 and TRBJ2-7, with 8 bases lining up with TRBD2. V lost 6 bases, J lost 0 bases, and 4 bases stayed unmatched. The length of the CDR3 is 14 residues. Germline V gene data show CDR1 as SGHDN and CDR2 as FVKESK. CDR3 amino acids: CASRHSGNSYEQYF. CDR3 coding DNA: TGTGCCAGCAGACATAGCGGGAACTCCTACGAGCAGTACTTC.